This passage covers 8 T cell receptor beta chains from one sample sequenced in a study of cytomegalovirus exposure and HLA in healthy donors. PCR used 60 Vbeta primers and 13 Jbeta primers. Produced via immunoSEQ multiplex PCR; TCRdb's table is partial and in-frame only. The repertoire consists of 70,000 to 95,000 clones, with around two thirds occurring once and the leading ten covering around 5%. Sequencing was carried out using PBMCs. The receptors shown here come from a woman in her twenties or thirties in good health and CMV-seropositive.

The chain recombines TRBV4-1 with TRBJ2-7, with 8 bases matching TRBD1. Germline assignment: CDR1 MGHRA and CDR2 YSYEKL. V was clipped by 2 bases and J by 4 bases; unmatched bases: 4. The CDR3 loop spans 14 amino acids. The CDR3 region has the DNA TGCGCCAGCAGCCAAATGGACAGGGAATACGAGCAGTACTTC. It specifies CASSQMDREYEQYF.

This clone has a handful of counts. This chain joins TRBV10-3 and TRBJ2-7; the match to TRBD2 covers 12 bases. The CDR3 contains 14 residues. Germline lookup yields CDR1 ENHRY and CDR2 SYGVKD. Trimming at V came to 6 bases and at J to 3 bases, leaving 3 bases not matched to a gene. The CDR3 spells CAIRPGLAGYEQYF. CDR3 sequence (DNA): TGTGCCATCAGACCGGGACTAGCGGGCTACGAGCAGTACTTC.

The rearrangement joins TRBV7-6 to TRBJ2-3; 12 bases align to TRBD2. This CDR3 has 17 amino acids. Unmatched junction bases numbered 4, after V lost 1 base and J lost 2 bases. The germline CDR1 and CDR2 sequences are SGHVS and FNYEAQ. CDR3 amino acids: CASSLGRTSGATDTQYF. CDR3 bases: TGTGCCAGCAGCTTAGGGAGGACTAGCGGGGCCACAGATACGCAGTATTTT.

The chain links TRBV18 to TRBJ1-1; TRBD1 aligns across 8 bases. This CDR3 comprises 17 residues. Trimming cost V 0 bases and J 2 bases; bases outside gene matches: 8. Germline-derived CDR1 and CDR2 are KGHSH and LQKENI. The CDR3 spells CASSPPTGALDNTEAFF. The CDR3 coding sequence is TGTGCCAGCTCACCACCGACAGGGGCTTTGGATAACACTGAAGCTTTCTTT.

This chain uses TRBV18 with TRBJ2-7; the match to TRBD2 covers 12 bases. The CDR3 has 15 amino acids. CDR1 and CDR2 from the germline V gene are KGHSH and LQKENI. The trim removed 0 bases at V and 5 bases at J, leaving 2 bases unmatched. CDR3 amino acids: CASSPPGLAGHEQYF. In DNA, the CDR3 is TGTGCCAGCTCACCACCGGGACTAGCGGGTCACGAGCAGTACTTC.

This clone was found once. This chain connects TRBV19 to TRBJ1-2; the D is unclear. Deletions cut 1 base from V and 1 base from J, with 10 bases between. CDR1 and CDR2 (germline): LNHDA, SQIVND (reference sequence). The CDR3 extends over 15 amino acids. The CDR3 sequence: CASSIGPLFNYGYTF. CDR3 bases: TGTGCCAGTAGTATAGGTCCCCTGTTTAACTATGGCTACACCTTC.

This chain connects TRBV4-1 to TRBJ2-6; D gene unclear. Germline V gene data show CDR1 as MGHRA and CDR2 as YSYEKL. Trimming left V 1 base short and J 0 bases short, with 7 bases between. This CDR3 is 16 amino acids long. The CDR3 is CASSQVDFSGANVLTF. The CDR3 DNA is TGCGCCAGCAGCCAAGTCGACTTCTCTGGGGCCAACGTCCTGACTTTC.

V and J are TRBV4-1 and TRBJ2-3; tentatively, D is TRBD1 (6 bases). The germline V and J ends were trimmed by 4 bases and 2 bases, with 19 bases remaining between them. The CDR3 sequence is 17 residues long. The germline gives CDR1 MGHRA, CDR2 YSYEKL. The CDR3 coding sequence is TGCGCCAGCAGCCCCCGGGACACGTCAATTATCACAGATACGCAGTATTTT. Translation gives CASSPRDTSIITDTQYF.